The next 8 T cell receptor beta chains were all read from a single sample in a study of T-cell reconstitution after alpha-beta-depleted transplantation in children. Unique molecular identifiers tagged the TCRbeta library. MiXCR was run by TCRdb on the PCR reads, yielding one entry per CDR3 protein. The data show over 150,000 distinct CDR3 sequences, roughly 11% seen once. The sample consisted of PBMCs, taken before TCRalphabeta/CD19-depleted stem cell transplant. These receptors were obtained from a boy aged 2 to 10 with acute myeloid leukemia, due to receive a stem cell transplant.

This clonotype was seen ten or more times. The chain couples TRBV14 to TRBJ2-7, with 13 bases identical to TRBD2. The CDR3 is 16 residues long. J lost 2 bases, V lost 2 bases, and 3 bases had no gene match. Germline V gives CDR1 SGHDN, CDR2 FVKESK. CDR3 in amino acids: CASSQFGTSGAYEQYF. As DNA, the CDR3 is TGTGCCAGCAGCCAATTCGGGACTAGCGGGGCCTACGAGCAGTACTTC.

This clonotype was seen repeatedly, ten times or more. The genes are TRBV5-1 and TRBJ2-5; D not certain. CDR3 length: 14 residues. With 3 bases removed from V and 3 bases from J, the gap between germline ends came to 12 bases. Germline V CDR1 and CDR2: SGHRS, YFSETQ. CDR3 residues: CASSSPADKETQYF. CDR3 bases: TGCGCCAGCAGCTCGCCCGCGGATAAAGAGACCCAGTACTTC.

This clonotype occurred many times. The chain is built from TRBV18 and TRBJ1-6, with D possibly matching TRBD1 (5 bases). V was pared by 5 bases and J by 7 bases, with 21 bases between. CDR3 length: 17 residues. Germline values: CDR1 KGHSH, CDR2 LQKENI. The CDR3 loop is CASSSDSLGRPNSPLHF. CDR3 DNA sequence: TGTGCCAGCTCATCCGACAGCCTAGGCAGACCAAATTCACCCCTCCACTTT.

This clonotype was observed many times. This chain links TRBV27 with TRBJ2-7, with TRBD2 as a possible D gene (7 bases). The CDR3 extends over 15 amino acids. V gave up 8 bases and J gave up 2 bases, with 19 bases separating them. CDR1 and CDR2 (germline): MNHEY, SMNVEV (reference sequence). For the CDR3, the DNA is TGTGCCAGCGGACCGGCAACAGGGAGGGCCTACGAGCAGTACTTC. Protein product: CASGPATGRAYEQYF.

This clonotype was observed many times. V gene TRBV5-1 combines with J gene TRBJ2-7; 10 positions agree with TRBD2. CDR1 and CDR2 (germline): SGHRS, YFSETQ. This CDR3 contains 16 residues. V shed 6 bases and J 6 bases; nucleotides not matched to a gene: 15. CDR3 bases: TGCGCCAGCACCCCAGGGGATGAACTAGCGGGAACCGAGCAGTACTTC. It encodes CASTPGDELAGTEQYF.

This clonotype was recorded many times. CDR3 in DNA: TGTGCCAGCAGTTGGGGGATCGGCCTAGGACTAGCGGACTCCTACGAGCAGTACTTC. Its protein product is CASSWGIGLGLADSYEQYF. The rearrangement links TRBV28 to TRBJ2-7, with 10 bases aligning to TRBD2. Trimming at V came to 4 bases and at J to 0 bases, leaving 15 bases not matched to a gene. Germline CDR1 and CDR2: MDHEN and SYDVKM. The CDR3 is made up of 19 amino acids.

This clonotype was seen at least ten times. V gene TRBV28 combines with J gene TRBJ1-1; 8 bases are shared with TRBD1. The J segment lost 0 bases and the V segment lost 10 bases, leaving 10 bases of the junction unmatched. The CDR3 has 15 residues. Germline V lookup: CDR1 MDHEN, CDR2 SYDVKM. CDR3 sequence reads: CATQTPGQVNTEAFF. As DNA, the CDR3 is TGTGCCACCCAAACACCGGGACAGGTGAACACTGAAGCTTTCTTT.

This clonotype appeared many times. The chain joins TRBV5-5 to TRBJ1-4; 8 positions match TRBD1. Per germline, CDR1 SGHKS and CDR2 YYEKEE (reference sequence). This CDR3 has 15 residues. V lost 1 base, J lost 10 bases, and 9 bases stayed unmatched. CDR3 nucleotides: TGTGCCAGCAGCTTGTATCCCAGGGGGCTCGGAAAACTGTTTTTT. Its translation: CASSLYPRGLGKLFF.